Presented here are 31 T cell receptor beta chains from one specimen sequenced in a study of response to subunit inactivated influenza vaccine. MiXCR, run by TCRdb on the RT-PCR reads, gives a single entry per CDR3 protein. The data hold about 780,000 distinct CDR3 sequences, with 18% observed a single time. The source was PBMCs from blood, collected about 5 days after vaccination. These receptors were taken from a man aged 50-60 years who received an inactivated influenza vaccine.

V is TRBV20-1 and J is TRBJ2-5; D tentatively reads TRBD1 or TRBD2 (7 bases each). The CDR3 is made up of 12 amino acids. Trimming stripped 4 bases from V and 5 bases from J, with 11 bases between. In germline, CDR1 is DFQATT, CDR2 SNEGSKA (reference sequence). The CDR3 DNA sequence: TGCAGTGCTATCAGGGGGGGGGAGACCCAGTACTTC. Residues: CSAIRGGETQYF.

This chain uses TRBV7-9 with TRBJ1-2; 7 bases fit TRBD1. V trimming: 5 bases; J trimming: 8 bases; junction bases outside the gene matches: 2. Germline V gives CDR1 SEHNR, CDR2 FQNEAQ (reference sequence). The length of the CDR3 is 11 residues. CDR3 residues: CASSTGEGYTF. Written as DNA, the CDR3 is TGTGCCAGCAGCACAGGGGAAGGCTACACCTTC.

The chain uses TRBV6-5 and TRBJ2-3, with 11 bases identical to TRBD2. Unmatched junction bases numbered 4, after V lost 2 bases and J lost 0 bases. CDR3 length equals 17 residues. Germline values: CDR1 MNHEY, CDR2 SVGAGI. The CDR3 spells CASSYRPSGGSTDTQYF. Here the CDR3 DNA reads TGTGCCAGCAGTTACCGGCCTAGCGGGGGGAGCACAGATACGCAGTATTTT.

This rearrangement joins TRBV7-9 to TRBJ1-4, with 7 bases that match TRBD1. J gave up 8 bases and V 5 bases, and 11 bases lay outside the gene matches. From germline, CDR1 is SEHNR and CDR2 FQNEAQ (reference sequence). The CDR3 consists of 15 residues. The CDR3 is CASSRTPRGQEKLFF. The CDR3 DNA follows: TGTGCCAGCAGCCGCACCCCAAGGGGGCAAGAAAAACTGTTTTTT.

This clonotype was found a few times. V gene TRBV20-1 combines with J gene TRBJ1-4; D remains ambiguous. The CDR3 loop spans 15 amino acids. V was trimmed by 0 bases and J by 4 bases, leaving 12 bases between them. CDR1 is DFQATT, CDR2 SNEGSKA, per germline (reference sequence). CDR3 in amino acids: CSARDSRGINEKLFF. The CDR3 DNA reads TGCAGTGCTAGAGATTCTCGAGGGATTAATGAAAAACTGTTTTTT.

In this sample, this clonotype turned up a few times. The V call is TRBV6-2 or TRBV6-3, the J call TRBJ2-7; D tentatively fits TRBD1 or TRBD2 (6 bases each). This CDR3 has 14 amino acids. Germline CDR1 reads MNHEY; CDR2 reads SVGEGT. The V gene lost 5 bases and the J gene lost 5 bases, with 16 bases spanning the gap. The CDR3 DNA follows: TGTGCCAGCAGTACAGGGAGGCGACCGGACGAGCAGTACTTC. Translating gives CASSTGRRPDEQYF.

This clonotype was counted a few times. The chain carries TRBV5-1 and TRBJ1-1, with D uncertain. Between the trimmed V and J ends, which lost 4 bases and 4 bases, there was a span of 11 bases. Germline assignment: CDR1 SGHRS and CDR2 YFSETQ. CDR3 length: 13 residues. CDR3 DNA sequence: TGCGCCAGCAGCGGAGGAAGGAGCACTGAAGCTTTCTTT. The encoded protein is CASSGGRSTEAFF.

There are a few counts of this clonotype. The chain combines TRBV28 with TRBJ2-1; 11 positions match TRBD1. Germline CDR1 is MDHEN and CDR2 is SYDVKM. CDR3 length: 16 amino acids. After removal of 6 bases from V and 4 bases from J, the junction contained 8 bases not matched to a gene. CDR3 coding DNA: TGTGCCAGCAGGGAAGCCGGGACAGGGGGATACAATGAGCAGTTCTTC. Amino acids: CASREAGTGGYNEQFF.

This clonotype was observed at least ten times. The chain employs TRBV12-3 or TRBV12-4 and TRBJ1-5; a weak D match, TRBD1 (5 bases). The CDR3 is 16 amino acids. V lost 5 bases and J 2 bases, leaving 16 bases between the germline ends. In DNA, the CDR3 is TGTGCCAGCAGTCCGGCCGGACACAGCGGCAATCAGCCCCAGCATTTT. It codes for CASSPAGHSGNQPQHF.

This clonotype was counted a few times. Here the CDR3 DNA reads TGTGCCAGCAGCCCTAATAGCGGAGCCTACAATGAGCAGTTCTTC. This translates into CASSPNSGAYNEQFF. The chain has TRBV3-1 and TRBJ2-1; a weak D match, TRBD2 (6 bases). V was shortened by 4 bases and J by 2 bases, with 12 bases between the two germline ends. The CDR3 contains 15 residues. In germline, CDR1 is LGHDT, CDR2 YNNKEL (reference sequence).

In its sample, this clonotype was seen many times. The V call is TRBV7-6, the J call TRBJ2-1; D call uncertain. The CDR3 consists of 12 residues. V was clipped by 1 base and J by 7 bases, with 5 bases between them. The V gene's germline CDR1 is SGHVS and CDR2 FNYEAQ. The CDR3 DNA is TGTGCCAGCAGCTTAGTCTGGAATGAGCAGTTCTTC. It is translated as CASSLVWNEQFF.

In regard to this clonotype: This may stem from a read error, because a much larger clone lies one nucleotide away. J is TRBJ2-7 and V is TRBV12-3 or TRBV12-4; D could derive from TRBD1 or TRBD2 (5 bases each). This CDR3 is 15 amino acids long. The CDR3 coding sequence is TGTGTCAGCAGTGTTTCCGGGACCGTATCCTACGAGCAGTACTTC. This sequence encodes CVSSVSGTVSYEQYF.

This clonotype was picked up many times. The chain employs TRBV5-1 and TRBJ2-3; TRBD1 aligns across 12 bases. The length of the CDR3 is 16 residues. Germline V lookup: CDR1 SGHRS, CDR2 YFSETQ. V was pared by 3 bases and J by 6 bases, with 8 bases of the junction left unmatched. The CDR3 sequence is CASSWGTGGGYDTQYF. CDR3 in DNA: TGCGCCAGCAGCTGGGGGACAGGGGGCGGATATGATACGCAGTATTTT.

The gene calls are TRBV6-1 and TRBJ2-3; tentative D call: TRBD1 (6 bases). The CDR3 runs 15 residues. Germline-derived CDR1 and CDR2 are MNHNS and SASEGT. The germline V and J ends were trimmed by 7 bases and 4 bases, with 18 bases remaining between them. The CDR3 coding sequence is TGTGCCAGCACCAAAGACAGGATGAGGCCAGATACGCAGTATTTT. Translating gives CASTKDRMRPDTQYF.

The V call is TRBV2, the J call TRBJ2-4, with 8 nucleotides matching TRBD2. This CDR3 region has 14 residues. Germline V CDR1 and CDR2: SNHLY, FYNNEI. After removal of 7 bases from V and 7 bases from J, the junction contained 9 bases not matched to a gene. The CDR3 region is CASTVGTSPNIQYF. DNA for the CDR3: TGTGCCAGCACTGTTGGGACTAGTCCCAACATTCAGTACTTC.

The J gene is TRBJ2-7, the V gene TRBV10-2; D is undetermined. Trimming left V 7 bases short and J 2 bases short, with 9 bases between. Germline loops: CDR1 WSHSY, CDR2 SAAADI. This CDR3 has 12 residues. The CDR3 bases are TGCGCCAGCACCGGGCAGACCTACGAGCAGTACTTC. Its translation is CASTGQTYEQYF.

The V gene is TRBV7-2, the J gene TRBJ2-2; possible D gene TRBD2, 6 bases. CDR1 SGHTA and CDR2 FQGNSA come from the germline V gene. The V end was cut by 6 bases, the J end by 5 bases, with 16 bases between. The CDR3 loop spans 15 amino acids. CDR3 region: CASRKLAGWTGELFF. In nucleotides, the CDR3 is TGTGCCAGCAGGAAACTTGCGGGGTGGACCGGGGAGCTGTTTTTT.

This clonotype occurred a few times. The V gene is TRBV7-9, the J gene TRBJ2-1; D is uncertain. This CDR3 region has 15 residues. Trimming removed 5 bases from V and 2 bases from J, with 13 bases in between. Germline-derived CDR1 and CDR2 are SEHNR and FQNEAQ (reference sequence). The CDR3 region has the DNA TGTGCCAGCAGCCCTAACCAACTCCCCTACAATGAGCAGTTCTTC. Amino acid sequence: CASSPNQLPYNEQFF.

The chain uses TRBV4-2 and TRBJ2-4, with D possibly TRBD1 on 6 matching bases. CDR3 length equals 14 residues. Trimming pared 4 bases from V and 1 base from J, leaving 8 bases between. Germline V gene data show CDR1 as LGHNA and CDR2 as YNFKEQ. The CDR3 coding sequence is TGTGCCAGCAGCCCGACAGGTGCCAAAAACATTCAGTACTTC. It encodes CASSPTGAKNIQYF.

This chain joins TRBV4-2 and TRBJ2-7, with 7 bases matching TRBD1. The CDR3 runs to 16 residues. V lost 3 bases and J lost 0; bases outside the gene matches: 8. Germline CDR1 LGHNA, CDR2 YNFKEQ. Here the CDR3 reads CASSQEEQGTSYEQYF. The CDR3 region has the DNA TGTGCCAGCAGCCAGGAAGAACAGGGGACCTCCTACGAGCAGTACTTC.

The J gene is TRBJ1-2, the V gene TRBV27; a weak D match, TRBD1 (6 bases). Germline assignment: CDR1 MNHEY and CDR2 SMNVEV (reference sequence). The CDR3 is 15 residues long. Trimming removed 8 bases at V and 6 bases at J, with 22 bases between. The CDR3 DNA follows: TGTGCCAGCCGAGCCGGGGGGCGCAAAATGGATGGCTACACCTTC. Amino acid sequence: CASRAGGRKMDGYTF.

This clonotype was found a few times. V is TRBV5-1 and J is TRBJ2-1; TRBD1 agrees at 7 bases. Germline CDR1 and CDR2: SGHRS and YFSETQ. With 4 bases clipped from V and 6 bases from J, the junction kept 16 bases outside the gene matches. The CDR3 runs 17 residues. DNA for the CDR3: TGCGCCAGCAGCCAGACCCAATGGGACAGCGGACTCAATGAGCAGTTCTTC. Protein sequence: CASSQTQWDSGLNEQFF.

The chain employs TRBV19 and TRBJ1-1; D unresolved. The CDR3 extends over 14 amino acids. V dropped 5 bases and J dropped 6 bases, with 16 bases sitting between them. The germline V gene encodes CDR1 LNHDA and CDR2 SQIVND (reference sequence). The DNA of the CDR3 is TGTGCCAGTAGTGACGGGAGCCGGAGGGCTGAAGCTTTCTTT. Protein: CASSDGSRRAEAFF.

V usage is TRBV6-2 or TRBV6-3 and J usage is TRBJ2-6, with D tentatively TRBD2 (5 bases). The V gene lost 5 bases and the J gene lost 4 bases, with 12 bases spanning the gap. This CDR3 contains 15 residues. CDR1 is MNHEY, CDR2 SVGEGT, per germline. The chain's CDR3 is CASSRGGLGANVLTF. The CDR3 DNA sequence: TGTGCCAGCAGTAGAGGAGGCCTGGGGGCCAACGTCCTGACTTTC.

This clonotype was seen more than once but under ten times. The chain employs TRBV7-2 and TRBJ2-1; possible D gene TRBD1, 5 bases. V lost 2 bases and J lost 10, with 12 bases in between. The CDR3 loop spans 13 amino acids. The germline V gene encodes CDR1 SGHTA and CDR2 FQGNSA. CDR3 amino acids: CASSLKDSPEQFF. CDR3 coding DNA: TGTGCCAGCAGCTTAAAAGACAGCCCCGAGCAGTTCTTC.

As regards this clonotype: Just one base apart from a much larger clone, this may be a read error. This chain joins TRBV6-2 or TRBV6-3 and TRBJ1-1; 8 positions agree with TRBD1. The ends lost 5 bases at V and 4 bases at J; junction bases unmatched: 3. CDR3 length: 13 residues. Looked up from germline, CDR1 is MNHEY and CDR2 is SVGEGT. The CDR3 coding sequence is TGTGCCAGCAGTCGGACAGGGACCACTGAAGCTTTCTTT. Translating it yields CASSRTGTTEAFF.

This clonotype was picked up a small number of times. V is TRBV6-1 and J is TRBJ2-5; no clear D gene. Between the trimmed V and J ends, which lost 6 bases and 5 bases, there was a span of 7 bases. Germline V gene lookup returns CDR1 MNHNS and CDR2 SASEGT. CDR3 size: 11 residues. The CDR3 nucleotides read TGTGCCAGCAGGACGGTGGAGACCCAGTACTTC. Amino acid sequence: CASRTVETQYF.

This clonotype was seen many times. This chain uses TRBV7-2 with TRBJ2-5; 7 bases agree with TRBD2. With 1 base clipped from V and 5 bases from J, the junction kept 7 bases outside the gene matches. This CDR3 is built from 15 residues. Germline V gene data show CDR1 as SGHTA and CDR2 as FQGNSA. CDR3 in amino acids: CASSLERDPFETQYF. For the CDR3, the DNA is TGTGCCAGCAGCTTAGAGCGGGACCCGTTTGAGACCCAGTACTTC.

This clonotype was seen a handful of times. This chain joins TRBV6-5 and TRBJ2-2; TRBD1 is a possible D gene (6 bases). Trimming removed 2 bases from V and 3 bases from J, with 10 bases in between. CDR3 length: 15 residues. Germline V gene data show CDR1 as MNHEY and CDR2 as SVGAGI. CDR3 DNA sequence: TGTGCCAGCAGTTACCTCCCAGGGGACACCGGGGAGCTGTTTTTT. The encoded protein is CASSYLPGDTGELFF.

This chain connects TRBV12-3 or TRBV12-4 to TRBJ2-3; tentatively, D is TRBD2 (7 bases). The CDR3 has 14 residues. Trimming removed 11 bases from V and 6 bases from J, with 21 bases in between. The CDR3 nucleotides read TGTGCCGGGCGAGGGGGGGGGCCGTGGGATACGCAGTATTTT. Its translation: CAGRGGGPWDTQYF.

This clonotype was seen repeatedly, ten times or more. V and J are TRBV27 and TRBJ2-7, with TRBD2 identical over 10 bases. Germline assignment: CDR1 MNHEY and CDR2 SMNVEV (reference sequence). V shed 2 bases, J shed 2 bases, and the junction held 0 bases outside the gene matches. This CDR3 region has 14 residues. As DNA, the CDR3 is TGTGCCAGCAGTTTACTAGCGGGAGCCTACGAGCAGTACTTC. It encodes CASSLLAGAYEQYF.